These T cell receptor beta chains were read from a single sample in a study of blood T cell repertoires in COVID-19. TCRdb's table, derived via immunoSEQ multiplex PCR, lists solely in-frame clones and lacks some. The sample consists of about 240,000 clones, more than 85% of them appearing once. The sequenced sample consisted of PBMCs or T cells enriched from blood (not recorded which). These receptors all come from a woman aged 30 to 39 who had recovered from COVID-19. Both conserved end residues are part of each CDR3. A D gene is named only where the DNA matches it firmly. The size entry is marked missing in some rows and otherwise reads once, few, many or a size class.

len	v_gene	abundance	d_gene	j_gene	CDR3nt	CDR3aa
21	TRBV15	NA	TRBD2	TRBJ2-5	TGTGCCACCAGCAGAGATTCCCCTCGGACTAGCGGGAGGGCCTTAGGAGAGACCCAGTACTTC	CATSRDSPRTSGRALGETQYF
15	TRBV7-3	NA	NA	TRBJ2-1	TGTGCCAGCAGCTTAAGTGGGAGCCTTAAAAATGAGCAGTTCTTC	CASSLSGSLKNEQFF
12	TRBV28	NA	NA	TRBJ2-1	TGTGCCAGCAGTTCTGGGCCGGGGGAGCAGTTCTTC	CASSSGPGEQFF
16	TRBV27	NA	NA	TRBJ1-2	TGTGCCAGCAGCGGATACGGACAGACAACTAACTATGGCTACACCTTC	CASSGYGQTTNYGYTF
11	TRBV29-1	NA	NA	TRBJ2-1	TGCAGCGCCCGTGTCCCGGATGAGCAGTTCTTC	CSARVPDEQFF
16	TRBV2	NA	NA	TRBJ1-1	TGTGCCAGCGGGCGGGGGGCAAATCATGGAGGGGCTGAAGCTTTCTTT	CASGRGANHGGAEAFF
13	TRBV27	NA	TRBD1	TRBJ1-1	TGTGCCAGCAGTTGGACAGGGAACACTGAAGCTTTCTTT	CASSWTGNTEAFF
12	TRBV7-2	once	NA	TRBJ1-5	TGTGCCAGCCGCGGTAGCAATCAGCCCCAGCATTTT	CASRGSNQPQHF
14	TRBV19	NA	TRBD1	TRBJ1-5	TGTGCCAGTAGTATTAGACCAGGGGGGCAGCCCCAGCATTTT	CASSIRPGGQPQHF
13	TRBV19	NA	NA	TRBJ1-2	TGTGCCAGTAGAGGTCGAGGGGGCTATGGCTACACCTTC	CASRGRGGYGYTF
13	TRBV5-4	NA	TRBD1	TRBJ1-1	TGTGCCAGCAGCCTGTGGGGGACAGGGAAAGCTTTCTTT	CASSLWGTGKAFF
12	TRBV20-1	few	NA	TRBJ1-2	TGCAGTGCTAGTGGCAGGGGCTATGGCTACACCTTC	CSASGRGYGYTF
15	TRBV28	NA	NA	TRBJ2-1	TGTGCCACGCAAACGGGGTGGGGAGGAAACAATGAGCAGTTCTTC	CATQTGWGGNNEQFF
15	TRBV19	NA	NA	TRBJ1-1	TGTGCCAGTAGGCCGACAGGAAACATGAACACTGAAGCTTTCTTT	CASRPTGNMNTEAFF
17	TRBV25-1	NA	TRBD1	TRBJ2-2	TGTGCCAGCAGTGACTTAGGAAGACAGGGGGCGAAAGGGGAGCTGTTTTTT	CASSDLGRQGAKGELFF
14	TRBV15	NA	TRBD1	TRBJ1-2	TGTGCCACCAGCAGAGTGGGCAGGGGGTATGGCTACACCTTC	CATSRVGRGYGYTF
19	TRBV9	NA	NA	TRBJ1-6	TGTGCCAGCAGCGTAGTTCCGCAACTGGGGACATTTTATAATTCACCCCTCCACTTT	CASSVVPQLGTFYNSPLHF
15	TRBV28	NA	TRBD1	TRBJ1-2	TGTGCCAGCAGTAAGTCAGGGGGAGCTAACTATGGCTACACCTTC	CASSKSGGANYGYTF